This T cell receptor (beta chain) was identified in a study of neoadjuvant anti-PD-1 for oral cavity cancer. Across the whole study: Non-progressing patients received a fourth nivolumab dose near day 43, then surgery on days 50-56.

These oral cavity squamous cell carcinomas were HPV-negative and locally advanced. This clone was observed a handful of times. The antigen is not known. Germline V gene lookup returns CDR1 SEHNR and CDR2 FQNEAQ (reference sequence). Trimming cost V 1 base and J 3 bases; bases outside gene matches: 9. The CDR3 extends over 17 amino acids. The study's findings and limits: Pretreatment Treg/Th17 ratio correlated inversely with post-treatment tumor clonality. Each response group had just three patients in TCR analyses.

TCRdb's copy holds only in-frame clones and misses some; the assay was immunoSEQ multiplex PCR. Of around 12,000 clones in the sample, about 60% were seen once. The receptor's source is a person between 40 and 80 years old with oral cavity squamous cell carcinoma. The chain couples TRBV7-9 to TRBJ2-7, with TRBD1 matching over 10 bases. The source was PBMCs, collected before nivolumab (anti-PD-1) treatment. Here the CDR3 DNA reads TGTGCCAGCAGCTTAGTCGCGGGAAGGACAGGGGGCTACGAGCAGTACTTC. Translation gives CASSLVAGRTGGYEQYF.